The 18 T cell receptor beta chains reported below all come from one sample, sequenced in a study of T cells in Graves' hyperthyroidism and ophthalmopathy. Researchers took RNA transcripts and amplified the TCR beta CDR3 regions from them. A first-round RT-PCR of the TCR CDR3 used the HTBI primer set. TCRdb analysed the multiplex PCR reads with MiXCR anew, one entry per CDR3 protein. Of a few hundred thousand distinct CDR3 sequences listed, around 21% are singletons. The sample taken for sequencing was blood. These receptors were obtained from a man between 18 and 35 years old with Graves' hyperthyroidism.

The chain employs TRBV9 and TRBJ2-5; 9 bases agree with TRBD1. Germline V CDR1 and CDR2: SGDLS, YYNGEE. The ends lost 3 bases at V and 5 bases at J; junction bases unmatched: 11. The CDR3 is 16 residues long. In nucleotides, the CDR3 is TGTGCCAGCAGCGCCGAGGGGACAGGGCATTTGGAGACCCAGTACTTC. It translates to CASSAEGTGHLETQYF.

This chain connects TRBV28 to TRBJ2-2; D is ambiguous. Deletions cut 5 bases from V and 3 bases from J, with 7 bases between. Germline V gene data show CDR1 as MDHEN and CDR2 as SYDVKM. The CDR3 consists of 13 residues. CDR3 nucleotides: TGTGCCAGCAGTGTGGTTGACACCGGGGAGCTGTTTTTT. It is translated as CASSVVDTGELFF.

This clonotype came up many times. The chain is built from TRBV30 and TRBJ1-1; no definite D call. Germline lookup yields CDR1 GTSNPN and CDR2 SVGIG (reference sequence). Trimming took off 6 bases at V and 0 bases at J, with 5 bases between the two ends. The CDR3 contains 11 residues. DNA for the CDR3: TGTGCCTGCCGACTGAACACTGAAGCTTTCTTT. It encodes CACRLNTEAFF.

J is TRBJ1-2 and V is TRBV6-5; D may be TRBD1 (6 bases). V shed 2 bases and J shed 3 bases, with 13 bases lying between them. The CDR3 runs 15 residues. Germline V gene lookup returns CDR1 MNHEY and CDR2 SVGAGI. As DNA, the CDR3 is TGTGCCAGCAGTTACAGGACAGCCACTGACTATGGCTACACCTTC. Residues: CASSYRTATDYGYTF.

This clonotype was recorded many times. The chain carries TRBV6-2 or TRBV6-3 and TRBJ2-6; D uncertain. Trimming shortened V by 8 bases and J by 0 bases, and 5 bases separated the two germline ends. Per germline, CDR1 MNHEY and CDR2 SVGEGT. This CDR3 contains 13 residues. CDR3 residues: CASEASGANVLTF. CDR3 nucleotides: TGTGCCAGCGAAGCCTCTGGGGCCAACGTCCTGACTTTC.

This clonotype was counted only a few times. The chain uses TRBV9 and TRBJ2-5, with 8 nucleotides matching TRBD2. The CDR3 length is 16 residues. Trimming took 4 bases from V and 0 from J; bases not matched to a gene: 8. Germline V gives CDR1 SGDLS, CDR2 YYNGEE. The CDR3 region has the DNA TGTGCCAGCAGCTCCACGGGGGGGCTGTACCAAGAGACCCAGTACTTC. This encodes CASSSTGGLYQETQYF.

This clonotype occurred many times. This rearrangement joins TRBV28 to TRBJ1-1; D is unresolved. The germline V gene has CDR1 MDHEN and CDR2 SYDVKM. The CDR3 totals 11 residues. Trimming removed 4 bases at V and 10 bases at J, with 10 bases between. DNA of the CDR3: TGTGCCAGCAGTTCTAGGGCGGGAGCTTTCTTT. Its protein is CASSSRAGAFF.

This clonotype came up many times. The chain combines TRBV12-3 or TRBV12-4 with TRBJ2-7, with a tentative D call TRBD2 (5 bases). V was trimmed by 5 bases and J by 4 bases, leaving 18 bases between them. This CDR3 spans 15 amino acids. DNA for the CDR3: TGTGCCAGCAGTCGGGGATTAGGCGAGAATTACGAGCAGTACTTC. It yields the protein CASSRGLGENYEQYF.

This clonotype was counted many times. The chain combines TRBV30 with TRBJ1-1; D is ambiguous. Germline CDR1 reads GTSNPN; CDR2 reads SVGIG (reference sequence). CDR3 length: 13 residues. The V gene lost 6 bases and the J gene lost 3 bases, with 14 bases spanning the gap. The CDR3 here is CACLTVEDTEAFF. In nucleotides, the CDR3 is TGTGCCTGTTTGACGGTCGAGGACACTGAAGCTTTCTTT.

This clonotype occurred many times. The V call is TRBV6-1, the J call TRBJ2-7; 7 positions match TRBD1. The length of the CDR3 is 15 residues. The trim removed 6 bases at V and 4 bases at J, leaving 12 bases unmatched. Per the germline V gene, CDR1 is MNHNS and CDR2 is SASEGT. CDR3 bases: TGTGCCAGCAGGGACCGACAGGGTCTTGATTACGAGCAGTACTTC. As protein: CASRDRQGLDYEQYF.

The table lists this clonotype with many counts. The chain carries TRBV6-5 and TRBJ2-5, with D tentatively TRBD2 (5 bases). The V and J ends lost 0 bases and 1 base respectively, with 9 bases between them. Germline V gene data show CDR1 as MNHEY and CDR2 as SVGAGI. The CDR3 loop spans 15 amino acids. CDR3 residues: CASSYSMRVQETQYF. CDR3 bases: TGTGCCAGCAGTTACTCGATGAGGGTCCAAGAGACCCAGTACTTC.

V usage is TRBV18 and J usage is TRBJ2-7, with a tentative D call TRBD1 (6 bases). This CDR3 is built from 12 residues. Trimming removed 8 bases from V and 6 bases from J, with 14 bases in between. Looked up from germline, CDR1 is KGHSH and CDR2 is LQKENI. The CDR3 DNA reads as TGTGCCAGCAGCAACCAGGGGACCGAGCAGTACTTC. Amino acids: CASSNQGTEQYF.

This clonotype came up many times. The chain is built from TRBV5-1 and TRBJ2-7, with a possible D match to TRBD1 (6 bases). The CDR3 sequence is 13 residues long. Between the trimmed V and J ends, which lost 8 bases and 3 bases, there was a span of 15 bases. In germline, CDR1 is SGHRS, CDR2 YFSETQ. CDR3 residues: CASSVGGIYEQYF. The DNA of the CDR3 is TGCGCCAGTTCGGTAGGGGGAATCTACGAGCAGTACTTC.

This clonotype was recorded many times. For the CDR3, the DNA is TGTGCCACCAGCAACCGGGGAGGCACTGAAGCTTTCTTT. Its protein is CATSNRGGTEAFF. V is TRBV15 and J is TRBJ1-1; D ambiguous. CDR3 length equals 13 residues. Germline V gives CDR1 LNHNV, CDR2 YYDKDF (reference sequence). The V end lost 4 bases, the J end lost 4 bases, and 10 bases lay between the germline ends.

This clonotype was seen repeatedly, ten times or more. The rearrangement links TRBV12-3 or TRBV12-4 to TRBJ1-1; weak D call: TRBD1 (6 bases). CDR3 length equals 16 residues. Between the trimmed V and J ends, which lost 3 bases and 4 bases, there was a span of 18 bases. The CDR3 loop reads CASSFGAPGAGTEAFF. Here the CDR3 DNA reads TGTGCCAGCAGTTTTGGTGCCCCGGGGGCGGGCACTGAAGCTTTCTTT.

This clonotype has at least ten counts. At one end, the junction sequence differs from germline, possibly due to a read error. The chain carries TRBV6-5 and TRBJ1-5; 8 bases map to TRBD1. In germline, CDR1 is MNHEY, CDR2 SVGAGI. This CDR3 has 13 amino acids. The CDR3 sequence is CASGYRGEEPQHF. The CDR3 DNA reads as TGTGCCAGCGGTTACAGGGGGGAAGAGCCCCAGCATTTT.

The J gene is TRBJ2-7, the V gene TRBV7-8, with 7 bases matching TRBD1. V lost 5 bases and J lost 3; bases outside the gene matches: 10. This CDR3 has 15 amino acids. The V gene's germline CDR1 is SGHVS and CDR2 FQNEAQ. CDR3 DNA: TGTGCCAGCAGCAATAACCGGGACAGATACTACGAGCAGTACTTC. Amino acid sequence: CASSNNRDRYYEQYF.

V usage is TRBV19 and J usage is TRBJ1-1; D is possibly TRBD1 (5 bases). Germline assignment: CDR1 LNHDA and CDR2 SQIVND (reference sequence). The CDR3 length is 14 residues. V lost 6 bases to trimming and J lost 0 bases, with 11 bases between them. CDR3 in amino acids: CASRDDRLNTEAFF. CDR3 sequence (DNA): TGTGCCAGTAGAGACGACAGACTGAACACTGAAGCTTTCTTT.